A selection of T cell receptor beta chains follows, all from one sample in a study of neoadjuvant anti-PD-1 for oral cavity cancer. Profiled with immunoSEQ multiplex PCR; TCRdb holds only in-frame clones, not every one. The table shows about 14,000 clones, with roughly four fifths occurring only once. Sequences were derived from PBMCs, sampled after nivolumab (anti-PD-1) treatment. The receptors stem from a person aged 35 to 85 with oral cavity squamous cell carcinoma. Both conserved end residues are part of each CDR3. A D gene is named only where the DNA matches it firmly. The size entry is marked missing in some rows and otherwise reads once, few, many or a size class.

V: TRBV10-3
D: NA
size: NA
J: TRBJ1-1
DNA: TGTGCCATCAGTGGGGGGGGCAGTAGCACCGGTACTGAAGCTTTCTTT
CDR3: CAISGGGSSTGTEAFF

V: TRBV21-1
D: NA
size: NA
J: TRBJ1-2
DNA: TGTGCCAGCAGCAAAGAGACAGCCGAGTATGGCTACACCTTC
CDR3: CASSKETAEYGYTF

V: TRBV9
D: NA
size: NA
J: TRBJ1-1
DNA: TGTGCCAGCAGCGTCAGTGGCAGAGACTTGACTGAAGCTTTCTTT
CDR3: CASSVSGRDLTEAFF

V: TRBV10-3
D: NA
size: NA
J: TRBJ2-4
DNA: TGTGCCATCAGTGAGTCGGAGACGAACATTCAGTACTTC
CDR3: CAISESETNIQYF

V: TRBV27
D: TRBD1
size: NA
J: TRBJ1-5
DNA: TGTGCCAGCAGTTCGGACAGGGCAGGTCAGCCCCAGCATTTT
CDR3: CASSSDRAGQPQHF

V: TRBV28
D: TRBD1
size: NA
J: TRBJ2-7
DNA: TGTGCCAGCAGTCCCGCCTCGACAGGGTATAGCTACGAGCAGTACTTC
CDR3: CASSPASTGYSYEQYF

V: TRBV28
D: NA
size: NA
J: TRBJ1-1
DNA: TGTGCCAGCAGTTTATTGTCCGGGATCGCTGAAGCTTTCTTT
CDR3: CASSLLSGIAEAFF

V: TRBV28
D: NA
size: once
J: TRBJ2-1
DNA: TGTGCCAGCAAGGGAGGTAGCTCCTACAATGAGCAGTTCTTC
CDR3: CASKGGSSYNEQFF

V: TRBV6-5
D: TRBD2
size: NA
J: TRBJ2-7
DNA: TGTGCCAGCAGACGGACTAGCGGGGCCTCCTACGAGCAGTACTTC
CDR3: CASRRTSGASYEQYF

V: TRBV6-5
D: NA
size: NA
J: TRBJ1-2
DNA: TGTGCCAGCAGTTATATGCGGGGTGACTATGGCTACACCTTC
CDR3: CASSYMRGDYGYTF

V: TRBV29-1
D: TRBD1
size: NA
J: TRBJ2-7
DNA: TGCAGCGTTGAAGGGGGACGGGACAGTGCCTACGAGCAGTACTTC
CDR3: CSVEGGRDSAYEQYF

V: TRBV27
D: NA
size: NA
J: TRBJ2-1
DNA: TGTGCCAGCAGTTCGGACAGTAACGGGTACTACAATGAGCAGTTCTTC
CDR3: CASSSDSNGYYNEQFF

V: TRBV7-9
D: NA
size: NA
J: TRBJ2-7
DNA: TGTGCCAGCAGCCCCGCTTTGGGCAGGAAAACCCACGAGCAGTACTTC
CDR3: CASSPALGRKTHEQYF

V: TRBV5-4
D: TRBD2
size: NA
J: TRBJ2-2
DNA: TGTGCCAGCAGCTTGTTCCTAGCGGGTAACACCGGGGAGCTGTTTTTT
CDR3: CASSLFLAGNTGELFF

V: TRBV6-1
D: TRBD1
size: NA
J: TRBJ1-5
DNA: TGTGCCAGCAGTGAATGGGACAGGGGTCGTTATCAGCCCCAGCATTTT
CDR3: CASSEWDRGRYQPQHF

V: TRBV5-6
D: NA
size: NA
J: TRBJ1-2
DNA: TGTGCCAGCAGCTTAGCCCAGGCGAACCCCTATGGCTACACCTTC
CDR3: CASSLAQANPYGYTF

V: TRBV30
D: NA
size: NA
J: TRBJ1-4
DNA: TGTGCCTGGAACCCCCCGGGCAGGTTTAATGAAAAACTGTTTTTT
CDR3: CAWNPPGRFNEKLFF

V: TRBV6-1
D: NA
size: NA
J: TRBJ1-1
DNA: TGTGCCAGCAGTGAATTAGGGCGGAGTGAAGCTTTCTTT
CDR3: CASSELGRSEAFF

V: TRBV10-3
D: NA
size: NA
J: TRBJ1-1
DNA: TGTGCCATCAGTCAGGACAGTTGGGACACTGAAGCTTTCTTT
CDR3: CAISQDSWDTEAFF

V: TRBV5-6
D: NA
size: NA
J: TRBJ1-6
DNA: TGTGCCAGCAGCTTTCGGGCCGTTAATTCACCCCTCCACTTT
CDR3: CASSFRAVNSPLHF

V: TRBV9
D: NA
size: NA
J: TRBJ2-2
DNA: TGTGCCAGCAGGAACAGGGCAAACACCGGGGAGCTGTTTTTT
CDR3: CASRNRANTGELFF

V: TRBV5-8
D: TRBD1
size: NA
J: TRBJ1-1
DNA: TGTGCCAGCAGCTTCGGACAGGGGGCATCAAGGACGAACACTGAAGCTTTCTTT
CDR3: CASSFGQGASRTNTEAFF

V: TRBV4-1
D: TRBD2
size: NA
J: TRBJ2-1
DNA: TGCGCCAGCAGGAGGCTAGCGGGAGTGAATGAGCAGTTCTTC
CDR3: CASRRLAGVNEQFF

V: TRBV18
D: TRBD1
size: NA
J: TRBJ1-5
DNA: TGTGCCAGCTCCGGACAGGGGGATGAGCCCCAGCATTTT
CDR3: CASSGQGDEPQHF

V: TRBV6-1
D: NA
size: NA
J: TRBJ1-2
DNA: TGTGCCAGCAGTGAATTATTCGAAGGAGCTAACTATGGCTACACCTTC
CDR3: CASSELFEGANYGYTF

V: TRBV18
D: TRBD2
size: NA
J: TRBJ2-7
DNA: TGTGCCAGCTCACTCACTAGCGGGACTGCATCCTACGAGCAGTACTTC
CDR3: CASSLTSGTASYEQYF

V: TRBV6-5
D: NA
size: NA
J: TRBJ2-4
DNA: TGTGCCAGCAGAACCCGGGATAAAATTCAGTACTTC
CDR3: CASRTRDKIQYF

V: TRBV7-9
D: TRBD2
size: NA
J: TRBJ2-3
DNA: TGTGCCAGCAGCGCTAGATCTTGGACTAGCGGGAGAGAAGATACGCAGTATTTT
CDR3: CASSARSWTSGREDTQYF

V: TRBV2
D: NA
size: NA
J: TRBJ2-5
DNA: TGTGCCAGCAGACGACTAGTTCCAAGCGAGAGAACCCAGTACTTC
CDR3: CASRRLVPSERTQYF

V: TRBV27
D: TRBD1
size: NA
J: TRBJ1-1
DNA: TGTGCCAGCAGTATAACCGGACAGGGGACTGAAGCTTTCTTT
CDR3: CASSITGQGTEAFF

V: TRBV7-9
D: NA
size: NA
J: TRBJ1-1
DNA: TGTGCCAGCACTGGGGGTGCAAGGGGACCGAACGTAATGAACACTGAAGCTTTCTTT
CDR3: CASTGGARGPNVMNTEAFF

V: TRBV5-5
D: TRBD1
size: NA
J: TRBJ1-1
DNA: TGTGCCAGCAGCGGAACGGGACAGGGAAACACTGAAGCTTTCTTT
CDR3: CASSGTGQGNTEAFF